The 19 T cell receptor beta chains given below trace back to one sample, sequenced in a study of blood T cell repertoires in COVID-19. Clones were sequenced by immunoSEQ multiplex PCR, and TCRdb holds only the in-frame ones, with some missing. The table lists 150,000 to 200,000 clones, approximately 91% of them singletons. Material: peripheral blood. Source of these receptors: a man between 18 and 29 years old with acute or convalescent COVID-19.

Of note for this clone: An end of the junction does not agree with germline; a read error may underlie this. CDR3 protein: CASSEKEGLGEAF. The CDR3 DNA reads as TGTGCCAGCAGTGAAAAAGAGGGACTTGGCGAAGCCTTC. The rearrangement joins TRBV6-1 to TRBJ1-2; the D gene is possibly TRBD1 (5 bases). CDR3 length equals 13 residues. Germline V gives CDR1 MNHNS, CDR2 SASEGT.

The rearrangement uses TRBV9 and TRBJ2-2; D gene uncertain. The CDR3 covers 14 residues. Per the germline V gene, CDR1 is SGDLS and CDR2 is YYNGEE. V shed 2 bases and J shed 0 bases, with 5 bases lying between them. This CDR3 reads CASSVQTNTGELFF. CDR3 sequence (DNA): TGTGCCAGCAGCGTTCAGACGAACACCGGGGAGCTGTTTTTT. Variable domain in full (rest from reference TRBV9 and TRBJ2-2): DSGVTQTPKHLITATGQRVTLRCSPRSGDLSVYWYQQSLDQGLQFLIQYYNGEERAKGNILERFSAQQFPDLHSELNLSSLELGDSALYFCASSVQTNTGELFFGEGSRLTVL.

The chain carries TRBV5-1 and TRBJ2-2, with 12 bases matching TRBD2. Germline values: CDR1 SGHRS, CDR2 YFSETQ. The ends lost 2 bases at V and 2 bases at J; junction bases unmatched: 1. The CDR3 contains 16 residues. CDR3 sequence (DNA): TGCGCCAGCAGCTTACTAGCGGGGGGTAACACCGGGGAGCTGTTTTTT. Protein product: CASSLLAGGNTGELFF.

The chain carries TRBV14 and TRBJ1-2; no clear D. The germline V gene encodes CDR1 SGHDN and CDR2 FVKESK. The CDR3 runs 16 residues. Trimming cost V 0 bases and J 7 bases, with 18 bases left between them. The CDR3 coding sequence is TGTGCCAGCAGCCAAGATTTAGCCCTTACTGGCCCTGGCTACACCTTC. Translating gives CASSQDLALTGPGYTF.

The rearrangement joins TRBV6-5 to TRBJ2-3; 9 bases map to TRBD1. Germline V gene data show CDR1 as MNHEY and CDR2 as SVGAGI. V lost 6 bases to trimming and J lost 2 bases; unmatched junction nucleotides: 6. This CDR3 comprises 15 residues. The CDR3 is CASSVGTGNTDTQYF. In DNA form, the CDR3 reads TGTGCCAGCAGCGTCGGGACAGGGAACACAGATACGCAGTATTTT.

The chain employs TRBV5-6 and TRBJ1-2; 7 bases are shared with TRBD1. The CDR3 sequence is 13 residues long. Germline values: CDR1 SGHDT, CDR2 YYEEEE. The V segment lost 2 bases and the J segment 8 bases; nucleotides outside the gene matches: 6. The CDR3 protein is CASSLWQGGGYTF. CDR3 coding DNA: TGTGCCAGCAGCTTATGGCAGGGGGGCGGCTACACCTTC.

This clone showed up just once. This chain links TRBV27 with TRBJ2-1; 12 positions agree with TRBD2. V gave up 2 bases and J gave up 0 bases; unmatched junction bases: 14. This CDR3 region has 21 residues. CDR1 and CDR2 from the germline V gene are MNHEY and SMNVEV (reference sequence). The CDR3 DNA sequence: TGTGCCAGCAGTTTAACGCCCCGGACTAGCGGGATCCACAGCTCCTACAATGAGCAGTTCTTC. It encodes CASSLTPRTSGIHSSYNEQFF.

The chain carries TRBV5-6 and TRBJ2-7, with 8 bases matching TRBD1. The germline V gene encodes CDR1 SGHDT and CDR2 YYEEEE. This CDR3 contains 16 residues. V was pared by 4 bases and J by 0 bases, with 9 bases of the junction left unmatched. The DNA for the CDR3 is TGTGCCAGCAGCCTTCAGGGGGCAGGGAGCTCCTACGAGCAGTACTTC. It specifies CASSLQGAGSSYEQYF.

This clone was recorded only once. The chain carries TRBV27 and TRBJ2-7; 8 bases line up with TRBD2. The germline CDR1 and CDR2 sequences are MNHEY and SMNVEV (reference sequence). V lost 7 bases, J lost 4 bases, and 12 bases stayed unmatched. This CDR3 comprises 15 residues. CDR3 DNA: TGTGCCAGCACCATAACTAGCGGTACTCATTACGAGCAGTACTTC. This codes for CASTITSGTHYEQYF.

With regard to this clone: The same CDR3 can be traced to other DNA sequences in this sample. The CDR3 here is CASSLTVTNTGELFF. The DNA for the CDR3 is TGCGCCAGCAGCTTGACAGTGACGAACACCGGGGAGCTGTTTTTT. The J gene is TRBJ2-2, the V gene TRBV5-1; D uncertain. In germline, CDR1 is SGHRS, CDR2 YFSETQ. The CDR3 sequence is 15 residues long. Trimming took 1 base from V and 0 from J, leaving 7 bases between them.

J is TRBJ1-2 and V is TRBV27; D remains unclear. The length of the CDR3 is 13 residues. The V end was cut by 3 bases, the J end by 8 bases, with 13 bases between. The V gene's germline CDR1 is MNHEY and CDR2 SMNVEV (reference sequence). The CDR3 reads CASSFTEGMGYTF. As DNA, the CDR3 is TGTGCCAGCAGTTTTACCGAGGGTATGGGCTACACCTTC.

This chain connects TRBV18 to TRBJ1-6; the match to TRBD1 covers 10 bases. The CDR3 runs to 16 residues. Germline loops: CDR1 KGHSH, CDR2 LQKENI. Losses at the gene ends were 3 bases for V and 10 bases for J; bases not matched to a gene: 9. CDR3 bases: TGTGCCAGCTCACCCTACGCGACAGGGGGCATATCACCCCTCCACTTT. Translating it yields CASSPYATGGISPLHF.

This clone turned up a few times. The chain joins TRBV3-1 (or the pseudogene TRBV3-2) to TRBJ1-2; D might be TRBD1 (5 bases). This CDR3 spans 14 amino acids. Deletions cut 1 base from V and 5 bases from J, with 11 bases between. Germline CDR1 and CDR2: LGHDT and YNNKEL (reference sequence). The CDR3 is CASSQVQGWYGYTF. CDR3 nucleotide sequence: TGTGCCAGCAGCCAAGTTCAGGGATGGTATGGCTACACCTTC.

This rearrangement joins TRBV19 to TRBJ1-2; 8 positions agree with TRBD1. This CDR3 is built from 14 residues. Germline V gene lookup returns CDR1 LNHDA and CDR2 SQIVND (reference sequence). The V gene end was trimmed by 7 bases and the J gene end by 9 bases; junction bases not matched to a gene: 13. CDR3 amino acids: CASTAGGASTSYTF. Here the CDR3 DNA reads TGTGCCAGTACTGCAGGGGGCGCGTCTACTAGCTACACCTTC.

The chain combines TRBV9 with TRBJ1-2, with TRBD1 matching over 11 bases. The V and J ends lost 6 bases and 8 bases, in that order; junction bases with no gene match: 6. The CDR3 runs 13 residues. The V gene's germline CDR1 is SGDLS and CDR2 YYNGEE. The CDR3: CASNGQGAVGYTF. CDR3 sequence (DNA): TGTGCCAGCAACGGACAGGGGGCGGTCGGCTACACCTTC.

This sequence joins TRBV7-8 and TRBJ1-1; D is possibly TRBD1 (5 bases). The V gene's germline CDR1 is SGHVS and CDR2 FQNEAQ. V gave up 5 bases and J gave up 0 bases, with 10 bases separating them. This CDR3 region has 14 residues. The CDR3 here is CASSQGVVNTEAFF. In DNA form, the CDR3 reads TGTGCCAGCAGCCAAGGGGTGGTGAACACTGAAGCTTTCTTT. The full variable domain, rest sourced from reference TRBV7-8 and TRBJ1-1, is GAGVSQSPRYKVAKRGQDVALRCDPISGHVSLFWYQQALGQGPEFLTYFQNEAQLDKSGLPSDRFFAERPEGSVSTLKIQRTQQEDSAVYLCASSQGVVNTEAFFGQGTRLTVV.

The chain is built from TRBV7-7 and TRBJ2-3; TRBD2 aligns across 14 bases. J gave up 0 bases and V 5 bases, and 7 bases lay outside the gene matches. This CDR3 comprises 18 residues. Germline V lookup: CDR1 SSHAT, CDR2 FNYEAQ (reference sequence). The CDR3 sequence: CASSPRLAGGLSTDTQYF. Written as DNA, the CDR3 is TGTGCCAGCAGCCCCCGACTAGCGGGAGGGCTGAGCACAGATACGCAGTATTTT.

The chain has TRBV5-4 and TRBJ2-5; the match to TRBD1 covers 9 bases. CDR3 length: 15 amino acids. The trim removed 4 bases at V and 0 bases at J, leaving 4 bases unmatched. Germline V lookup: CDR1 SGHNT, CDR2 YYREEE (reference sequence). CDR3 in amino acids: CASSPWTGDQETQYF. DNA of the CDR3: TGTGCCAGCAGCCCATGGACAGGGGACCAAGAGACCCAGTACTTC.

This clone was seen more than once but under ten times. V is TRBV18 and J is TRBJ1-4; the match to TRBD1 covers 9 bases. This CDR3 is 15 amino acids long. V lost 3 bases, J lost 8 bases, and 7 bases stayed unmatched. CDR1 KGHSH and CDR2 LQKENI come from the germline V gene. CDR3 coding DNA: TGTGCCAGCTCACCCCCGGGACAGGGACAGGAAAAACTGTTTTTT. It yields the protein CASSPPGQGQEKLFF.